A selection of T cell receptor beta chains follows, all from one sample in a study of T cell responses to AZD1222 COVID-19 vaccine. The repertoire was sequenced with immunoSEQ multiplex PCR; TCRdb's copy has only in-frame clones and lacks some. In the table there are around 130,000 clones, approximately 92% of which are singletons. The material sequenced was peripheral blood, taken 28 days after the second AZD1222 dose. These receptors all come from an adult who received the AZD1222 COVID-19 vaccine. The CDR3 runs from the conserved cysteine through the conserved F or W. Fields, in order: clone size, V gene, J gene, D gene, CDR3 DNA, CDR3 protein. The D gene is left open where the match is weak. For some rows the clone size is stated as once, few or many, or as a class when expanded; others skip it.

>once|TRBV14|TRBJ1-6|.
TGTGCCAGCAGCCTCCCCACGGGAACGAGCTATAATTCACCCCTCCACTTT
CASSLPTGTSYNSPLHF
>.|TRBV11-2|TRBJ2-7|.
TGTGCCAGCAGCTTATTTGGGTCCTACGAGCAGTACTTC
CASSLFGSYEQYF
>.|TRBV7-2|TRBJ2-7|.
TGTGCCAGCAGCTTACTCCGGGAGAGCGAGCAGTACTTC
CASSLLRESEQYF
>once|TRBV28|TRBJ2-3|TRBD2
TGTGCCAGCAGTCCCGGACTAGCGAGATACACAGATACGCAGTATTTT
CASSPGLARYTDTQYF
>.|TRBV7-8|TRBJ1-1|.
TGTGCCAGCAGCTTAGCAGGGTTTCAAACTGAAGCTTTCTTT
CASSLAGFQTEAFF
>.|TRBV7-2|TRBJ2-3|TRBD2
TGTGCCAGCAGCTTAGACGGGCTAGCGGGGCGCACAGATACGCAGTATTTT
CASSLDGLAGRTDTQYF
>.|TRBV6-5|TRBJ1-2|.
TGTGCCAGCAGTTATTGGGGTATCGACTATGGCTACACCTTC
CASSYWGIDYGYTF
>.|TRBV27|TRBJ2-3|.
TGTGCCAGCAGTTTATGGGCAAGCACAGATACGCAGTATTTT
CASSLWASTDTQYF
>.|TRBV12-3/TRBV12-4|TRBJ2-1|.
TGTGCCAGCAGTTTGGGGAATGAGCAGTTCTTC
CASSLGNEQFF
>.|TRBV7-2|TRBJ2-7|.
TGTGCCAGCAGCTTAGTACGAGTCTACGAGCAGTACTTC
CASSLVRVYEQYF
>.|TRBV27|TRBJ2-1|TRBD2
TGTGCCAGCAGGTCGCGGGGGGGTATCGACAATGAGCAGTTCTTC
CASRSRGGIDNEQFF
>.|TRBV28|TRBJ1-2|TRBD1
TGTGCCAGCAGAGCACAGGGGGTGCGGGGCTACACCTTC
CASRAQGVRGYTF
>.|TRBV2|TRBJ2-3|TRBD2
TGTGCCAGCGGGTGGCGGGAGTTAGATACGCAGTATTTT
CASGWRELDTQYF
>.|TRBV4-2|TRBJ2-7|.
TGTGCCAGCAGCCAAGAAGGGGCCACCTACAGCTCCTACGAGCAGTACTTC
CASSQEGATYSSYEQYF
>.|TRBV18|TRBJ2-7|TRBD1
TGTGCCAGCTCAAGGACAGGGTCCCACGAGCAGTACTTC
CASSRTGSHEQYF
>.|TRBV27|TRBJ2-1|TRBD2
TGTGCCAGCAGTTGGGCGGGAGGCTCCTACAATGAGCAGTTCTTC
CASSWAGGSYNEQFF
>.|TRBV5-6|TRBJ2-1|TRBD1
TGTGCCAGCAGCATTACACCGGGACAGGGGGCAGGGAGTGAGCAGTTCTTC
CASSITPGQGAGSEQFF
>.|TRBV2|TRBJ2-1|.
TGTGCCAGCAGTGCAGACAGGGAGGACGAGCAGTTCTTC
CASSADREDEQFF
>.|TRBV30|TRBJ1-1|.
TGTGCCTGGAGCGTAAGCCGTGGGTGGGGGGGCGCTGAAGCTTTCTTT
CAWSVSRGWGGAEAFF
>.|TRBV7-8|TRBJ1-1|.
TGTGCCAGCAGCTTATCATTCAGGGCTCGGGCTGAAGCTTTCTTT
CASSLSFRARAEAFF